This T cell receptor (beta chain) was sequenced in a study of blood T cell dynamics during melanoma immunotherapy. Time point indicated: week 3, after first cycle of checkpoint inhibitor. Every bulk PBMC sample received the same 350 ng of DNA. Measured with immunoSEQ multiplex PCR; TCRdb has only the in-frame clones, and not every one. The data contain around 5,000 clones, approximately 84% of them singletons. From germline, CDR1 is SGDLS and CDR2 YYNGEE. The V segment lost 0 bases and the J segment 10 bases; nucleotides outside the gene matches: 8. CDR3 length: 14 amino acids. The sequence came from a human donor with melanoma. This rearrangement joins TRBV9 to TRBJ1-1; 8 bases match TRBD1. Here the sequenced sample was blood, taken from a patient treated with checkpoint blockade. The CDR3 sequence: CASSVAAGGAGAFF. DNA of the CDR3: TGTGCCAGCAGCGTAGCGGCAGGGGGCGCGGGAGCTTTCTTT.